This TCR beta chain was sequenced during a study of cytotoxic CD8 clonotypes in ibrutinib-treated CLL. This CDR3 has 14 amino acids. The V end was cut by 4 bases, the J end by 0 bases, with 7 bases between. Germline CDR1 is SGHDN and CDR2 is FVKESK. This clone showed up just a few times. As yet, its antigen is unknown. Study observations and caveats: Baseline values of clonality outstripped age-matched healthy donors and followed circulating CD8+ T-cell counts. Public clonotypes showed up rarely, and on treatment they shrank or held steady.

A 1 in 200,000 to 1 in 1 million T cell depth was the sequencing target. The table came from immunoSEQ multiplex PCR; TCRdb's copy has only in-frame clones and leaves some out. The sample records about 130,000 clones, around three quarters being singletons. This chain uses TRBV14 with TRBJ2-1, with D hard to call. This sample comprised PBMCs, obtained after 12 months of ibrutinib treatment. The origin of this receptor is a human donor with chronic lymphocytic leukemia. CDR3 DNA: TGTGCCAGCAGCCCCCTGTCCTCCTACAATGAGCAGTTCTTC. Translating it yields CASSPLSSYNEQFF.